The present entry profiles one T cell receptor beta chain with its context. The data were obtained in a study of blood T cell repertoires in COVID-19. J was trimmed by 5 bases and V by 4 bases; bases with no gene match: 3. The CDR3 is 15 amino acids. Per the germline V gene, CDR1 is WNHNN and CDR2 is SYGVQD (reference sequence). Produced via immunoSEQ multiplex PCR; TCRdb's table is partial and in-frame only. Of about 350,000 clones listed, 87% are singletons. The source material was PBMCs or T cells enriched from blood (not recorded which). J is TRBJ2-1 and V is TRBV10-1; TRBD2 aligns across 12 bases. This clonotype was obtained from a woman in her twenties or thirties who had recovered from COVID-19. The CDR3: CASSASGGENNEQFF. The CDR3 DNA is TGCGCCAGCAGTGCTAGCGGGGGGGAAAACAATGAGCAGTTCTTC.